This T cell receptor beta chain came from a study of control samples from healthy donors and cancer patients (dated by TCRdb to the early 2020s). The protocol used for the library was the immunoSEQ multiplex PCR assay. This is the immuneACCESS table as TCRdb keeps it, with only in-frame sequences that have V and J called. A part of the clones is gone; compared with another copy, unresolved V genes explain less than half, and the rest is unexplained. For this sample there are roughly 80,000 clones; about 92% appear just once. Approximately 5.8% of the sample is held by the ten biggest clonotypes. With regard to this clone: No cognate antigen has been identified for it. No much larger clonotype is one base removed from it; base qualities were not supplied.

The material sequenced was blood. The receptor was derived from a woman between 55 and 75 years old in good health.

The CDR3 protein is CASSSEGGEGQPQHF. The sequenced DNA: TGCGCCAGCAGCTCCGAGGGTGGGGAAGGGCAGCCCCAGCATTTT. In this chain, TRBV5-1 is recombined with TRBJ1-5; the D gene cannot be resolved reliably. Via the germline V gene, CDR1 is SGHRS and CDR2 YFSETQ. V is shortened by 3 bases, J by 7 bases, and the region joining them spans 17 bases. Measured from the cysteine to the phenylalanine, the CDR3 is 15 residues long. Left in the record is the CDR3 DNA by itself, 45 bases read in frame from the first base.